This T cell receptor beta chain comes out of a study of blood T cell repertoires in COVID-19. The CDR3 covers 20 residues. Germline V gene sequence: CDR1 ENHRY, CDR2 SYGVKD. Trimming removed 0 bases at V and 5 bases at J, with 26 bases between. Generated by immunoSEQ multiplex PCR, the TCRdb table keeps only in-frame clones and is missing some. The sample lists 59,000 or so clones, over 70% seen once, with roughly 18% in the top ten. Sequenced material: peripheral blood. The V call is TRBV10-3, the J call TRBJ2-1; possibly TRBD2 for D (6 bases). The clonotype originates from a woman aged 50 to 60 with active or convalescent COVID-19. The CDR3 DNA follows: TGTGCCATCAGTGAGTCGTTACGAGCTAGCGTCCTGGATATTAACAATGAGCAGTTCTTC. Translating it yields CAISESLRASVLDINNEQFF.